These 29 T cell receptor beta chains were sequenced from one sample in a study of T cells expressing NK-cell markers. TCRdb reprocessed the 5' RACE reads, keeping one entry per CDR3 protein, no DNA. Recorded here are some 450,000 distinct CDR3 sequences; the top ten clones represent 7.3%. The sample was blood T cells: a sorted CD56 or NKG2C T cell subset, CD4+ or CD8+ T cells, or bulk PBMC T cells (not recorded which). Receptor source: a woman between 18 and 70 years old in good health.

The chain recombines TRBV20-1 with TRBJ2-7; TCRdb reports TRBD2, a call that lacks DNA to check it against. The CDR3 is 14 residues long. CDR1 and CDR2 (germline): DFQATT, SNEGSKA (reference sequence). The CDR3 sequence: CSARGTSGGYEQYF.

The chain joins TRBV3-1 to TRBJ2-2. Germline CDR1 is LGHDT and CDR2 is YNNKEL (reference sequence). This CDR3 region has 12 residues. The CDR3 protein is CASSQVNGELFF.

The CDR3 sequence is CASSQDRTGFGNTIYF. The chain links TRBV4-3 to TRBJ1-3; TCRdb returns TRBD1, unconfirmable since there is no DNA. The CDR3 totals 16 residues. Germline V gene lookup returns CDR1 LGHNA and CDR2 YSLEER.

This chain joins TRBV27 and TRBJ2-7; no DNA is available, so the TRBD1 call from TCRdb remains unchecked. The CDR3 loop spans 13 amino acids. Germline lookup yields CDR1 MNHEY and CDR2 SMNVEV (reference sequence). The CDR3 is CASSFLGGGEQYF.

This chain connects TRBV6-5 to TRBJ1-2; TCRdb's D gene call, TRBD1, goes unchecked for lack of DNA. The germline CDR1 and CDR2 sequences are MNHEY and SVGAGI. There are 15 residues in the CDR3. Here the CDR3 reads CASSYSSGTGGGYTF.

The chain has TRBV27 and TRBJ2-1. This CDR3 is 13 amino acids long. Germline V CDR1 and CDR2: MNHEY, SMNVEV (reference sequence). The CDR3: CASSGSSYNEQFF.

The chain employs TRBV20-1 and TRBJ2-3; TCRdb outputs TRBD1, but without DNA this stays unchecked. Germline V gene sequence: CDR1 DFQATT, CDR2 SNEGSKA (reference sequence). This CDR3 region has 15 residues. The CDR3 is CSALQVRGRGDTQYF.

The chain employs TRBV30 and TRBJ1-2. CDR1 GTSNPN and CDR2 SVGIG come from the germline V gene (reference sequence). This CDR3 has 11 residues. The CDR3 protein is CAWRLLYGYTF.

This CDR3 is CATKTGSSYNEQFF. The rearrangement joins TRBV12-3 or TRBV12-4 to TRBJ2-1. This CDR3 is built from 14 residues.

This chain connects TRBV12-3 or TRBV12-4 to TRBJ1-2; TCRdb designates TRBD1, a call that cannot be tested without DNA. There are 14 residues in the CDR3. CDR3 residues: CASSLIVDTYGYTF.

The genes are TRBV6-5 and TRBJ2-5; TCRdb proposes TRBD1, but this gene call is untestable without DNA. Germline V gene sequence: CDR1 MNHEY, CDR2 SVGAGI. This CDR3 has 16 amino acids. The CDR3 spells CASSYVPGPGRETQYF.

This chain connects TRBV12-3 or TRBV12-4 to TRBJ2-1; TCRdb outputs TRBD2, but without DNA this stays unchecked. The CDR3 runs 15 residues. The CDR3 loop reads CASSEFSGDYNEQFF.

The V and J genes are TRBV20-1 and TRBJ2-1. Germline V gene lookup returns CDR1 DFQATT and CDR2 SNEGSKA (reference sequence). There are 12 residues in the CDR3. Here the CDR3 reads CSARDQVDEQFF.

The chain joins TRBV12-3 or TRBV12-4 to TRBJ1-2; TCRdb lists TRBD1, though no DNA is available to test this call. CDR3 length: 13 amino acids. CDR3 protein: CASRGETGDGYTF.

CDR3 protein: CASLARGNEKLFF. The chain employs TRBV2 and TRBJ1-4; the D call from TCRdb, TRBD1, cannot be confirmed without DNA. The CDR3 runs to 13 residues. The V gene's germline CDR1 is SNHLY and CDR2 FYNNEI.

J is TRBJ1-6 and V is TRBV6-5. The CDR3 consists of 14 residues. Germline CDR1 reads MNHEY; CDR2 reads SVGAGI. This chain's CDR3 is CASSYGVSNSPLHF.

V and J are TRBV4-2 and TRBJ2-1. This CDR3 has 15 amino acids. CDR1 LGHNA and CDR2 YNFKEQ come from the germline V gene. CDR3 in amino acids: CASSQDAAEPNEQFF.

The CDR3 reads CAADLAGGHDTQYF. The chain is built from TRBV30 and TRBJ2-3; the TCRdb D gene call, TRBD2, has no DNA to confirm it. Germline V gene data show CDR1 as GTSNPN and CDR2 as SVGIG (reference sequence). The CDR3 spans 14 residues.

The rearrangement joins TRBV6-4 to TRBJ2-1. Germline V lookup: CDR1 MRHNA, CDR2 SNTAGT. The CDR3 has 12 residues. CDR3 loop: CASSRDRIEQFF.

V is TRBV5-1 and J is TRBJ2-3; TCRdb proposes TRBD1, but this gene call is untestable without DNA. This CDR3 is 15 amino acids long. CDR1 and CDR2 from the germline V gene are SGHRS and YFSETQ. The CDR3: CASSFRGGGTDTQYF.

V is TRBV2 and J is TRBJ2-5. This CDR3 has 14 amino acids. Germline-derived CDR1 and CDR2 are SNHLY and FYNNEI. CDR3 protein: CASIRQGLLETQYF. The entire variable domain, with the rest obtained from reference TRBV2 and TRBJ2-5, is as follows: EPEVTQTPSHQVTQMGQEVILRCVPISNHLYFYWYRQILGQKVEFLVSFYNNEISEKSEIFDDQFSVERPDGSNFTLKIRSTKLEDSAMYFCASIRQGLLETQYFGPGTRLLVL.

The CDR3 here is CASSREHREKLFF. V and J are TRBV7-2 and TRBJ1-4. Germline V lookup: CDR1 SGHTA, CDR2 FQGNSA. The CDR3 contains 13 residues.

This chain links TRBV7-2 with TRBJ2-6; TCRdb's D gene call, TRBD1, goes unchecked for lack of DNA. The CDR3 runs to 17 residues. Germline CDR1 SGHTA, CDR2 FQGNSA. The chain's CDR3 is CASSSPSGAIGANVLTF.

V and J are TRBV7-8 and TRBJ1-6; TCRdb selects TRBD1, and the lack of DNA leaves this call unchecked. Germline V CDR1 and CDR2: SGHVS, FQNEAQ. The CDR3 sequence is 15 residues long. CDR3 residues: CASQTGQVNNSPLHF.

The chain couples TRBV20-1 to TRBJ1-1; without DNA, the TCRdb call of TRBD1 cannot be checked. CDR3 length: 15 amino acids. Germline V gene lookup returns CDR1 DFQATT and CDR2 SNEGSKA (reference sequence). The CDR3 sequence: CSASPGTGGYTEAFF.

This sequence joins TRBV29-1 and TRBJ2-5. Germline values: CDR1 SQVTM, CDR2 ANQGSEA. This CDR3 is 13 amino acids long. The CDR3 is CSVERRIQETQYF. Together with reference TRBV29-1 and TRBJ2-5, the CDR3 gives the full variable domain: SAVISQKPSRDICQRGTSLTIQCQVDSQVTMMFWYRQQPGQSLTLIATANQGSEATYESGFVIDKFPISRPNLTFSTLTVSNMSPEDSSIYLCSVERRIQETQYFGPGTRLLVL.

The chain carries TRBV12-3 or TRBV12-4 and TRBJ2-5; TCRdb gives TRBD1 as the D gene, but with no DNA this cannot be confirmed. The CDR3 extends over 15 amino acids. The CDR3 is CASRLDSLNQETQYF.

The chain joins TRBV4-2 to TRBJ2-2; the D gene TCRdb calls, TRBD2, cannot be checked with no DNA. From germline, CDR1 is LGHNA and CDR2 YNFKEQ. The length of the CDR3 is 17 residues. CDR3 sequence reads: CASSQEASGGNTGELFF.

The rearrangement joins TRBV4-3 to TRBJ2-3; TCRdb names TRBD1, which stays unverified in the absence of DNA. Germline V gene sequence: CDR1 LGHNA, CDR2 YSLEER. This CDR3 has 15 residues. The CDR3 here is CASSQVLAGGDTQYF.